These T cell receptor beta chains were read from a single sample in a study of CD8+ T cells in alopecia areata. Measured with immunoSEQ multiplex PCR; TCRdb has only the in-frame clones, and not every one. The table lists 100,000 to 150,000 clones, around three fifths of them singletons. The sequencing used CD4+ T cells sorted from blood, collected at week 0. These receptor sequences come from a human donor with alopecia areata. The CDR3 runs from the conserved cysteine through the conserved F or W. A D gene is named only where the DNA matches it firmly. Size values are once, few and many counts, or a class for expanded clones, and some rows have none.

j_call,d_call,v_call,clone_size,cdr3_nt,cdr3_aa
TRBJ2-7,NA,TRBV7-2,NA,TGTGCCAGCAGCTCAAACAGGGATTCCTACGAGCAGTACTTC,CASSSNRDSYEQYF
TRBJ2-7,NA,TRBV5-1,NA,TGCGCCAGCAGCTTGCCTTCGTATGAGCAGTACTTC,CASSLPSYEQYF
TRBJ2-3,TRBD1,TRBV19,many,TGTGCCAGTAGTAACCGACAGGGACGCACAGATACGCAGTATTTT,CASSNRQGRTDTQYF
TRBJ2-1,NA,TRBV2,NA,TGTGCCAGCAGTGAACTAGCGACTCGCAACAATGAGCAGTTCTTC,CASSELATRNNEQFF
TRBJ2-2,NA,TRBV30,NA,TGTGCCTGGAGTAAAGAACAGGCCTTGTTCGCGAACACCGGGGAGCTGTTTTTT,CAWSKEQALFANTGELFF
TRBJ2-1,NA,TRBV29-1,NA,TGCAGCGTTGACTTGTACAATGAGCAGTTCTTC,CSVDLYNEQFF
TRBJ2-2,TRBD1,TRBV2,NA,TGTGCCAGCAGTGACTCGACAGGGGGCCTGCCCGGGGAGCTGTTTTTT,CASSDSTGGLPGELFF
TRBJ1-1,TRBD1,TRBV10-3,few,TGTGCCATCAGTGGGTCCGGGACAGGGAACACTGAAGCTTTCTTT,CAISGSGTGNTEAFF
TRBJ2-3,TRBD2,TRBV7-2,NA,TGTGCCAGCAGCTTCCGGACTAGCGGTTTCACAGATACGCAGTATTTT,CASSFRTSGFTDTQYF
TRBJ2-1,TRBD1,TRBV19,few,TGTGCCAGTAGTACCGACAGGGGCAATGAGCAGTTCTTC,CASSTDRGNEQFF
TRBJ1-1,NA,TRBV2,few,TGTGCCAGCAGTGCGGGCGGATTGAGGACTGAAGCTTTCTTT,CASSAGGLRTEAFF
TRBJ2-5,NA,TRBV14,NA,TGTGCCAGCAGCCATGGACTGGCCCAGTACTTC,CASSHGLAQYF
TRBJ1-2,NA,TRBV2,NA,TGTGCCAGCAGTGCTAACTATGGCTACACCTTC,CASSANYGYTF
TRBJ1-2,NA,TRBV4-2,NA,TGTGCCAGCAGCCAAGGCCAAGCAGGCTATGGCTACACCTTC,CASSQGQAGYGYTF
TRBJ2-5,NA,TRBV13,few,TGTGCCAGCAGCTTGAGGGGGGCACAGACCCAGTACTTC,CASSLRGAQTQYF